This TCR beta chain was sequenced during a study of blood T cell repertoires in COVID-19. Germline CDR1 SGHNT, CDR2 YYREEE (reference sequence). V gave up 4 bases and J gave up 0 bases, with 13 bases separating them. The CDR3 totals 15 residues. The protocol was immunoSEQ multiplex PCR, while the TCRdb copy is restricted to in-frame clones and leaves out a portion. The sample lists fewer than 70,000 clones; about 88% were seen once. The chain recombines TRBV5-4 with TRBJ1-2; weak D call: TRBD1 (6 bases). This receptor was identified in a man aged 50 or older with active COVID-19. The sequenced sample was peripheral blood. The CDR3 reads CASSPDRLSNYGYTF. Written as DNA, the CDR3 is TGTGCCAGCAGCCCCGACAGGCTATCTAACTATGGCTACACCTTC.